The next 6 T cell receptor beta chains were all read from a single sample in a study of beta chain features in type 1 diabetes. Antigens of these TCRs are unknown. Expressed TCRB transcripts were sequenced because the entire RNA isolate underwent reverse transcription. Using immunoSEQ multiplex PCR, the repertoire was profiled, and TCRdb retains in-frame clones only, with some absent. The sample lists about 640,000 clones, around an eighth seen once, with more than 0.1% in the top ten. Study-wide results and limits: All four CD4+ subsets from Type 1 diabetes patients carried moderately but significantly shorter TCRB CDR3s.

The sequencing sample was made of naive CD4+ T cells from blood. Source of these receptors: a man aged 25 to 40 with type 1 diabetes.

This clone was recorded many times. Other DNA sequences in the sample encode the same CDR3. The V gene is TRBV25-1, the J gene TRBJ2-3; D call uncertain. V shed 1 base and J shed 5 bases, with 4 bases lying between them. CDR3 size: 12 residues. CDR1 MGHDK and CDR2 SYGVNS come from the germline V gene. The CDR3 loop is CASSESGDTQYF. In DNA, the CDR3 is TGTGCCAGCAGTGAATCCGGAGATACGCAGTATTTT. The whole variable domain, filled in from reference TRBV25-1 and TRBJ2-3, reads EADIYQTPRYLVIGTGKKITLECSQTMGHDKMYWYQQDPGMELHLIHYSYGVNSTEKGDLSSESTVSRIRTEHFPLTLESARPSHTSQYLCASSESGDTQYFGPGTRLTVL.

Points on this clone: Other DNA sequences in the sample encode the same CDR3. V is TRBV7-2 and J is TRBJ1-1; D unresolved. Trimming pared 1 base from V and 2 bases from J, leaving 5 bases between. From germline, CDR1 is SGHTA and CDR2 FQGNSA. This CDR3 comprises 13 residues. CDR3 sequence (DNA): TGTGCCAGCAGCTTAGAAGGTAACACTGAAGCTTTCTTT. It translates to CASSLEGNTEAFF.

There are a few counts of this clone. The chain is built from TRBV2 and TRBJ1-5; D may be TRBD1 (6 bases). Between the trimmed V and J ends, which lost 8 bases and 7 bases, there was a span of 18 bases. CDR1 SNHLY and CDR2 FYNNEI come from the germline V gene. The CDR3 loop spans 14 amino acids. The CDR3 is CASSTDSWRQPQHF. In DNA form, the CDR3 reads TGTGCCAGCTCAACGGACAGCTGGCGGCAGCCCCAGCATTTT.

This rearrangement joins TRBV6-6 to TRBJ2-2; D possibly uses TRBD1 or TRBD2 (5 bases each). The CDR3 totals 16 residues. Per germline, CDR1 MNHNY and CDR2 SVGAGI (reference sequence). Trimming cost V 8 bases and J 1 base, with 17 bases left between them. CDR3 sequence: CASGITGTQNTGELFF. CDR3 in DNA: TGTGCCAGCGGGATCACCGGGACCCAGAACACCGGGGAGCTGTTTTTT.

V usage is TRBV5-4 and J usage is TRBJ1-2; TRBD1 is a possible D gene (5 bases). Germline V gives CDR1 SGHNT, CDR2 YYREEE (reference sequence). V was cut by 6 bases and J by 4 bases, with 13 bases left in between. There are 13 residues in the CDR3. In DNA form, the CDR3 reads TGTGCCAGCACCCAGCCAGGGTCCTATGGCTACACCTTC. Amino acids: CASTQPGSYGYTF.

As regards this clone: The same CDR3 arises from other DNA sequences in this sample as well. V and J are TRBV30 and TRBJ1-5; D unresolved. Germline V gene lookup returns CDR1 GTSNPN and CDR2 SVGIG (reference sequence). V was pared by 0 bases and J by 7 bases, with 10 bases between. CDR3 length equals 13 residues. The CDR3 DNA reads TGTGCCTGGAGTGTCCGGGGTGACCAGCCCCAGCATTTT. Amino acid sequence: CAWSVRGDQPQHF.